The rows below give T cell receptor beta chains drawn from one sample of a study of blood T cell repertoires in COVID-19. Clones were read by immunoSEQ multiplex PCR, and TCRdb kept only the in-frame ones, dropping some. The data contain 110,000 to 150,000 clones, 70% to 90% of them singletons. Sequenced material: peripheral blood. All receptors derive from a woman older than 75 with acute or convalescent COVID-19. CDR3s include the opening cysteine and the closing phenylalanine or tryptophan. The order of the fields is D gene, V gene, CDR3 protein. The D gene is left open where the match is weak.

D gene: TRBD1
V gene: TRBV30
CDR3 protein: CAWSRQGNSYEQYF

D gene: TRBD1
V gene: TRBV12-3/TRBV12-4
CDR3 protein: CASNPGQGTFF

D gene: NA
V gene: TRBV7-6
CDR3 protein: CASSPGFNYEQYF

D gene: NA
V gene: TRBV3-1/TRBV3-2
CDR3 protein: CASTLKGEGVQYF

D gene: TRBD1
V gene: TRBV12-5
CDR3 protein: CASGRPRDRANNEQFF

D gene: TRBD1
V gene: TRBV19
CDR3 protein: CASSSRTGYGYTF

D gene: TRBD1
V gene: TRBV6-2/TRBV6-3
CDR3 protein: CASSRQGLGQPQHF

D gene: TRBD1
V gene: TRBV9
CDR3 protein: CASSAETGSEGYEQYF

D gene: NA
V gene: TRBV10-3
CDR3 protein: CAISDQVSNQPQHF

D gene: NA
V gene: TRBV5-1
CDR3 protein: CASSLQGGNYNEQFF

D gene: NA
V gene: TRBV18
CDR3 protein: CASSPNQIREANTEAFF

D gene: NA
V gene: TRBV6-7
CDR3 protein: CASSYKTGPFNYGYTF

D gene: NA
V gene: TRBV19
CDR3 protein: CASRRTARSYGYTF

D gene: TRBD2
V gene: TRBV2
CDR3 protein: CASSSLLAGSYNEQFF

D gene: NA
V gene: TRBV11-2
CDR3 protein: CASSPLPGDNEKLFF

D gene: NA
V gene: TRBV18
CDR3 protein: CASSPQGYDSPLHF

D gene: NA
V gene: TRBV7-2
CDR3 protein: CASSFRGMNTEAFF

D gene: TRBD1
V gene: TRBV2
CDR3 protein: CASIRDRGSPSGNTIYF

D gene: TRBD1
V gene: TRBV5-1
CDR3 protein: CASSPWTGENTEAFF

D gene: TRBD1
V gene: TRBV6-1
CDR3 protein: CASSEVRTGVYGYTF

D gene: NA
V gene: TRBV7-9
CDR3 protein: CASSLSLGSGNTIYF

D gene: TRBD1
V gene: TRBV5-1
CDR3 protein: CASSLANRGTGVRETQYF

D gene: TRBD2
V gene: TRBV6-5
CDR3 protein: CASSYRGGETQYF

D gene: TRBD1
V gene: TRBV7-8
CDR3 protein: CASSFRTGGIIAGNTIYF

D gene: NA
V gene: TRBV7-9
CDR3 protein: CASSYSLASLSGNTIYF

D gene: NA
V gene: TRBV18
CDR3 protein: CASPRTALSNQPQHF

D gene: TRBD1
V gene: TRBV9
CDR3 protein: CASSKGQLSNYGYTF

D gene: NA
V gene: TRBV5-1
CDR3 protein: CASSLQGYQETQYF

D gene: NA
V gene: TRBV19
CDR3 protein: CASSMGGWNTEAFF

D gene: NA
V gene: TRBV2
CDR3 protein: CASSDGVGNEQFF